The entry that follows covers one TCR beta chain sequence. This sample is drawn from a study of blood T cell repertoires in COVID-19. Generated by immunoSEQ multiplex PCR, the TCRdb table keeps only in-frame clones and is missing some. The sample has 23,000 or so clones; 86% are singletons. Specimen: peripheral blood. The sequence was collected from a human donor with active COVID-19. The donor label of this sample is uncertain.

The CDR3 here is CASSGQGGFTDTQYF. The CDR3 nucleotides read TGTGCCAGCAGCGGACAGGGGGGCTTCACAGATACGCAGTATTTT. V is TRBV7-8 and J is TRBJ2-3, with 10 nucleotides matching TRBD1. This CDR3 is built from 15 residues. The germline CDR1 and CDR2 sequences are SGHVS and FQNEAQ. V shed 5 bases and J 2 bases; nucleotides not matched to a gene: 4.